This T cell receptor (beta chain) stems from a study of identical twins. Study results and limitations: Zero-insertion results could be subject to partial confounding by invariant MAIT and iNKT cells.

A universal primer site was added by template switching, and unique molecular identifiers were carried by the cDNA. TCRdb redid the calling of the 5' RACE reads with MiXCR, one entry per CDR3 protein. The sample contains under 800,000 distinct CDR3 sequences, over 20% of which appear only once. This clonotype appeared a few times. Its antigen is currently unknown. At one end, the junction sequence differs from germline, possibly due to a read error. The CDR3 sequence is 14 residues long. The germline V gene has CDR1 SGHAT and CDR2 FQNNGV. The same specimen was also included in a second study, on T cells expressing NK-cell markers. This second study notes: Repertoire data for TCR beta were derived from sorted T cells (CD3+CD56+NKG2C+, CD3+CD56+NKG2C- and CD3+CD56-NKG2C+). Roughly 6 of the donors carried dominant NKG2C+ clonotypes that took up about 1.0-7.5% of their CD8+ T cells.

Sequencing was done on a sample of PBMCs. This chain uses TRBV11-2 with TRBJ2-5; D is undetermined. This clonotype was obtained from a woman younger than 30 in good health. CDR3 amino acids: CASSIEGMGETQYF. Written as DNA, the CDR3 is TGTGCCAGCAGCATAGAAGGGATGGGCGAGACCCAGTACTTC.